This entry lists 16 T cell receptor beta chains sequenced from one sample in a study of CD4 T cells in relation to SARS-CoV-2 and coronaviruses. Assay: immunoSEQ multiplex PCR; the TCRdb copy retains only in-frame clones and omits some. The sample has 35,000 to 40,000 clones, around four fifths seen once. The antigens for these receptors are not known. The sample comprised memory CD4+ T cells from PBMCs, cultured in vitro. The receptors come from an adult with COVID-19.

This clone was detected a few times. The chain recombines TRBV19 with TRBJ1-1; D remains unclear. This CDR3 contains 14 residues. Trimming shortened V by 5 bases and J by 0 bases, and 10 bases separated the two germline ends. CDR1 LNHDA and CDR2 SQIVND come from the germline V gene (reference sequence). The CDR3 region has the DNA TGTGCCAGTAGTCAATGGACGGTGAACACTGAAGCTTTCTTT. It encodes CASSQWTVNTEAFF.

This clone was seen only once. The chain is built from TRBV11-2 and TRBJ1-4, with unresolved D. Deletions cut 5 bases from V and 8 bases from J, with 9 bases between. Germline CDR1 reads SGHAT; CDR2 reads FQNNGV. The CDR3 sequence is 12 residues long. DNA of the CDR3: TGTGCCAGCAGCCCTGGACGGGAAAAACTGTTTTTT. This codes for CASSPGREKLFF.

The chain combines TRBV7-8 with TRBJ2-5; tentative D call: TRBD1 (5 bases). Looked up from germline, CDR1 is SGHVS and CDR2 is FQNEAQ. The ends were cut back, 5 bases at V and 0 bases at J, with 10 bases in the middle. This CDR3 is 14 amino acids long. The chain's CDR3 is CASSVKGYQETQYF. In DNA form, the CDR3 reads TGTGCCAGCAGCGTTAAGGGGTACCAAGAGACCCAGTACTTC.

The chain combines TRBV6-2 or TRBV6-3 with TRBJ2-1; possible D gene TRBD2, 5 bases. V was clipped by 5 bases and J by 6 bases, with 14 bases between them. CDR3 size: 14 residues. In germline, CDR1 is MNHEY, CDR2 SVGEGT. CDR3 region: CASSLLAVGNEQFF. The CDR3 nucleotides read TGTGCCAGCAGTCTTCTAGCAGTAGGCAATGAGCAGTTCTTC.

The chain recombines TRBV5-1 with TRBJ2-1; D unclear. Germline V gene lookup returns CDR1 SGHRS and CDR2 YFSETQ. The ends were cut back, 3 bases at V and 0 bases at J, with 13 bases in the middle. The CDR3 totals 16 residues. CDR3 region: CASSSPGGSSYNEQFF. In DNA, the CDR3 is TGCGCCAGCAGCTCCCCTGGCGGAAGCTCCTACAATGAGCAGTTCTTC.

The chain combines TRBV2 with TRBJ1-5; D possibly corresponds to TRBD1 (5 bases). Deletions cut 7 bases from V and 0 bases from J, with 7 bases between. This CDR3 has 13 residues. Germline V gene lookup returns CDR1 SNHLY and CDR2 FYNNEI. CDR3 DNA: TGTGCCAGCAATGGGGGTAGCAATCAGCCCCAGCATTTT. This encodes CASNGGSNQPQHF.

The chain is built from TRBV4-3 and TRBJ2-3; 13 positions agree with TRBD2. The germline V gene encodes CDR1 LGHNA and CDR2 YSLEER. Unmatched junction bases numbered 2, after V lost 0 bases and J lost 5 bases. CDR3 length equals 16 residues. CDR3 in DNA: TGCGCCAGCAGCCAAGAACTAGCGGGAGGGGTAGATACGCAGTATTTT. This gives the protein CASSQELAGGVDTQYF.

V and J are TRBV6-5 and TRBJ1-5; TRBD1 is a possible D gene (5 bases). There are 13 residues in the CDR3. Germline loops: CDR1 MNHEY, CDR2 SVGAGI. Trimming stripped 2 bases from V and 4 bases from J, with 6 bases between. CDR3 region: CASSYRGNQPQHF. In DNA form, the CDR3 reads TGTGCCAGCAGTTACAGGGGAAATCAGCCCCAGCATTTT.

The rearrangement joins TRBV6-5 to TRBJ2-1; TRBD1 agrees at 10 bases. The trim removed 1 base at V and 6 bases at J, leaving 6 bases unmatched. The length of the CDR3 is 16 residues. Germline lookup yields CDR1 MNHEY and CDR2 SVGAGI. The chain's CDR3 is CASSYYRDRGINEQFF. The CDR3 DNA follows: TGTGCCAGCAGTTACTACCGGGACAGGGGTATCAATGAGCAGTTCTTC.

The chain joins TRBV19 to TRBJ2-7; D might be TRBD1 (5 bases). V gave up 5 bases and J gave up 6 bases, with 17 bases separating them. The V gene's germline CDR1 is LNHDA and CDR2 SQIVND (reference sequence). This CDR3 spans 14 amino acids. The CDR3, as DNA: TGTGCCAGTAGTCTCCGACAGACTCTACGCGAGCAGTACTTC. Its translation: CASSLRQTLREQYF.

The rearrangement uses TRBV15 and TRBJ2-2, with D maybe TRBD2 (5 bases). The CDR3 loop spans 13 amino acids. Germline values: CDR1 LNHNV, CDR2 YYDKDF (reference sequence). V was clipped by 0 bases and J by 6 bases, with 5 bases between them. The CDR3 DNA reads TGTGCCACCAGCAGAGACGGGGCCGGGGAGCTGTTTTTT. This encodes CATSRDGAGELFF.

This clone is labeled as medium-sized. The rearrangement joins TRBV19 to TRBJ1-4; no clear D. Per germline, CDR1 LNHDA and CDR2 SQIVND (reference sequence). The germline V and J ends were trimmed by 8 bases and 6 bases, with 16 bases remaining between them. This CDR3 contains 14 residues. CDR3 nucleotide sequence: TGTGCCAGTTGTTCCGAAGCAACGGATGAAAAACTGTTTTTT. Its translation: CASCSEATDEKLFF.

V usage is TRBV7-9 and J usage is TRBJ1-4, with TRBD1 matching over 7 bases. The CDR3 sequence is 17 residues long. V shed 0 bases, J shed 0 bases, and the junction held 4 bases outside the gene matches. Germline V gene sequence: CDR1 SEHNR, CDR2 FQNEAQ (reference sequence). CDR3 bases: TGTGCCAGCAGCTTAGCGGCAGGGACAGCAACTAATGAAAAACTGTTTTTT. Amino acid sequence: CASSLAAGTATNEKLFF.

This clone was counted between two and nine times. The chain couples TRBV6-6 to TRBJ2-1; no firm D call. Trimming removed 5 bases at V and 6 bases at J, with 11 bases between. This CDR3 comprises 13 residues. From germline, CDR1 is MNHNY and CDR2 SVGAGI (reference sequence). CDR3 loop: CASSLDFPNEQFF. CDR3 coding DNA: TGTGCCAGCAGTCTCGACTTTCCCAATGAGCAGTTCTTC.

This sequence joins TRBV18 and TRBJ2-2; D possibly corresponds to TRBD2 (6 bases). V was clipped by 5 bases and J by 7 bases, with 17 bases between them. The CDR3 is made up of 15 amino acids. Germline-derived CDR1 and CDR2 are KGHSH and LQKENI. As DNA, the CDR3 is TGTGCCAGCTCATCATACGGAGGGCCTTTCGGGGAGCTGTTTTTT. This sequence encodes CASSSYGGPFGELFF.

The V gene is TRBV5-6, the J gene TRBJ2-1, with TRBD2 identical over 8 bases. The CDR3 length is 16 residues. Germline V gene data show CDR1 as SGHDT and CDR2 as YYEEEE. Trimming cost V 1 base and J 1 base; bases outside gene matches: 4. This CDR3 is CASSLWLAGSYNEQFF. Written as DNA, the CDR3 is TGTGCCAGCAGCTTGTGGTTAGCGGGATCCTACAATGAGCAGTTCTTC.